This T cell receptor (beta chain) is from a study of siplizumab effects on memory and regulatory T cells. Broader study findings: Among alloreactive clones, only a minor fraction mapped to unstimulated subsets. In controls, 26.9% of mappable alloreactive CD4+ clones were Treg-derived on average, versus 68.8% with siplizumab.

The repertoire was sequenced with immunoSEQ multiplex PCR; TCRdb's copy has only in-frame clones and lacks some. The sample has some 100,000 clones; 92% are singletons. This clone was seen a single time. Antigen: not known. The germline gives CDR1 SGHRS, CDR2 YFSETQ. J lost 5 bases, V lost 4 bases, and 6 bases had no gene match. This CDR3 region has 13 residues. Sequencing was done on a sample of non-Treg CD4+ T cells sorted from blood. This rearrangement joins TRBV5-1 to TRBJ2-7; 7 positions match TRBD1. The source of this sequence is a human donor in good health. As DNA, the CDR3 is TGCGCCAGCAGCACCGGGACAGCACACGAGCAGTACTTC. Residues: CASSTGTAHEQYF.